This T cell receptor (beta chain) derives from a study of blood T cell repertoires in COVID-19. Clones were sequenced by immunoSEQ multiplex PCR, and TCRdb holds only the in-frame ones, with some missing. The sample lists about 220,000 clones, 80% to 90% seen once, with about 3.5% in the top ten. The receptor comes from a woman aged 18-30 years in a cohort exposed to, infected with or recovered from COVID-19 (not recorded which). The sequenced sample was PBMCs or T cells enriched from blood (not recorded which).

In DNA, the CDR3 is TGCGCCAGCCGAGTAGCTGCGGGCTACAATGAGCAGTTCTTC. Protein sequence: CASRVAAGYNEQFF. This chain connects TRBV4-1 to TRBJ2-1, with D tentatively TRBD2 (5 bases). V was cut by 8 bases and J by 3 bases, with 14 bases left in between. The CDR3 contains 14 residues. In germline, CDR1 is MGHRA, CDR2 YSYEKL.